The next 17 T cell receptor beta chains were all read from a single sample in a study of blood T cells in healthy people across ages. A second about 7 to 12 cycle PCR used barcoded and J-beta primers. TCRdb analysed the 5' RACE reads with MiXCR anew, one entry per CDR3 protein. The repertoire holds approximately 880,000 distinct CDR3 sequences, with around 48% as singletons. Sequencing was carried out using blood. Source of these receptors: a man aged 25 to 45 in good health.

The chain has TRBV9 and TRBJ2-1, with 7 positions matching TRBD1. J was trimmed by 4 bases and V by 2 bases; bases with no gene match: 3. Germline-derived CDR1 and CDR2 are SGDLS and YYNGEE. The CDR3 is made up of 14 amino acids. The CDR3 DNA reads TGTGCCAGCAGCGTCGGACAGGTTTACAATGAGCAGTTCTTC. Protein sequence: CASSVGQVYNEQFF.

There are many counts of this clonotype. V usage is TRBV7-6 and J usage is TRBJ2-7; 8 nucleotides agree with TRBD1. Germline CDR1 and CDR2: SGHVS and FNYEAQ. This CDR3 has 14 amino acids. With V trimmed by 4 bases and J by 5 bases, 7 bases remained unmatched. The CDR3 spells CASSSRTGNNEQYF. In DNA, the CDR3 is TGTGCCAGCAGCTCGCGGACAGGGAACAACGAGCAGTACTTC. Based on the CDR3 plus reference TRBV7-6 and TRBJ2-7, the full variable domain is GAGVSQSPRYKVTKRGQDVALRCDPISGHVSLYWYRQALGQGPEFLTYFNYEAQQDKSGLPNDRFSAERPEGSISTLTIQRTEQRDSAMYRCASSSRTGNNEQYFGPGTRLTVT.

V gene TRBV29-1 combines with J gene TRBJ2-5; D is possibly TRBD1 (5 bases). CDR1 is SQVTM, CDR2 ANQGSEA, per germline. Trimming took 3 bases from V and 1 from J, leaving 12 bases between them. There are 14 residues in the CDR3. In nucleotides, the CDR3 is TGCAGCGTTGACATGCAGGGTGGCCAAGAGACCCAGTACTTC. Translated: CSVDMQGGQETQYF. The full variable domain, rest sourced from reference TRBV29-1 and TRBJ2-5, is SAVISQKPSRDICQRGTSLTIQCQVDSQVTMMFWYRQQPGQSLTLIATANQGSEATYESGFVIDKFPISRPNLTFSTLTVSNMSPEDSSIYLCSVDMQGGQETQYFGPGTRLLVL.

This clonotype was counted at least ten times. The CDR3 reads CASSPSRNTGELFF. The CDR3 DNA is TGTGCCAGCAGCCCCAGCAGGAACACCGGGGAGCTGTTTTTT. The chain links TRBV7-2 to TRBJ2-2, with D uncertain. Trimming shortened V by 5 bases and J by 1 base, and 8 bases separated the two germline ends. The length of the CDR3 is 14 residues. Germline-derived CDR1 and CDR2 are SGHTA and FQGNSA.

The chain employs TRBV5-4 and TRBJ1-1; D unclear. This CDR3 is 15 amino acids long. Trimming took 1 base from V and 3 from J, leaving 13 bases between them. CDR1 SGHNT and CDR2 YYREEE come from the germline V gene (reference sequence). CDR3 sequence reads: CASSLRLGFDTEAFF. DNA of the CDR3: TGTGCCAGCAGCTTGCGATTAGGGTTTGACACTGAAGCTTTCTTT.

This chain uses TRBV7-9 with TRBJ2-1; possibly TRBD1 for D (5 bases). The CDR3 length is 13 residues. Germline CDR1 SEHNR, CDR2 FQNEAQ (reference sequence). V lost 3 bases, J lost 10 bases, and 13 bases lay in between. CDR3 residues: CASSFEGASEQFF. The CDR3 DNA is TGTGCCAGCAGCTTTGAAGGGGCTTCGGAGCAGTTCTTC.

CDR3 loop: CASSHPRDEQFF. CDR3 nucleotides: TGCGCCAGCAGCCACCCGCGGGATGAGCAGTTCTTC. This sequence joins TRBV4-1 and TRBJ2-1, with D maybe TRBD2 (5 bases). The germline V and J ends were trimmed by 3 bases and 8 bases, with 8 bases remaining between them. The CDR3 has 12 residues. Germline CDR1 and CDR2: MGHRA and YSYEKL.

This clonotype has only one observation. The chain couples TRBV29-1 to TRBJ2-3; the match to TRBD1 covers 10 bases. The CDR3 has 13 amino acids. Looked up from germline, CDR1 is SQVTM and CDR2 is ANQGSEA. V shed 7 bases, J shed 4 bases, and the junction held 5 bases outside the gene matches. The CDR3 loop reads CSDSGQGPDTQYF. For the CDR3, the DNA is TGCAGCGACTCGGGACAGGGGCCAGATACGCAGTATTTT.

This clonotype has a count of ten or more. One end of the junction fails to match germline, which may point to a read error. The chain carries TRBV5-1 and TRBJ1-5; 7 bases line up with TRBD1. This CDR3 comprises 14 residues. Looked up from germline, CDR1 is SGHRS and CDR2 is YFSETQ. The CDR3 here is CASSLGQPNQPQHF. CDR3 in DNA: TGTGCCAGCAGCTTGGGACAGCCAAATCAGCCCCAGCATTTT.

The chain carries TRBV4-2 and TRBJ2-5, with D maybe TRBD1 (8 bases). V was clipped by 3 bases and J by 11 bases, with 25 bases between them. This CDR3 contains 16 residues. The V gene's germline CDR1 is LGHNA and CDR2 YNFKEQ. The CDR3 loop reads CASSHGQGGGFYEQYF. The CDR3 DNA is TGTGCCAGCAGCCATGGACAGGGCGGGGGATTTTATGAGCAGTACTTC.

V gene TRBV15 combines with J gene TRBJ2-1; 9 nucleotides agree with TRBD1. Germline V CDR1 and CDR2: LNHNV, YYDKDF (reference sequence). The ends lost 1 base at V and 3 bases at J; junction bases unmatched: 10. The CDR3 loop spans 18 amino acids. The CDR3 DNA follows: TGTGCCACCAGCAGAGGTCTTATAGGGACAGGGCGCTACAATGAGCAGTTCTTC. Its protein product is CATSRGLIGTGRYNEQFF.

The CDR3 protein is CASSPRAVGAEAFF. The CDR3 nucleotides are TGTGCCAGCAGTCCCCGGGCGGTTGGCGCTGAAGCTTTCTTT. The J gene is TRBJ1-1, the V gene TRBV6-1; unclear D gene. The CDR3 sequence is 14 residues long. Trimming stripped 5 bases from V and 6 bases from J, with 16 bases between. Germline V gene sequence: CDR1 MNHNS, CDR2 SASEGT.

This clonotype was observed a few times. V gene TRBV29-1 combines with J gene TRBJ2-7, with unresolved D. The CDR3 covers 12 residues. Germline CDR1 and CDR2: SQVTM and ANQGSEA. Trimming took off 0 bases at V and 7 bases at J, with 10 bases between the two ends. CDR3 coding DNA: TGCAGCGTTGAAGAGCCCTCTGGGGAGCAGTACTTC. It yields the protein CSVEEPSGEQYF.

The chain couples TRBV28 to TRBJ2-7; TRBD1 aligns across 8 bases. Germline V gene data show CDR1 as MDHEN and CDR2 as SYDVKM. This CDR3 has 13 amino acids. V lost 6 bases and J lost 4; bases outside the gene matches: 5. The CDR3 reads CASRADRAYEQYF. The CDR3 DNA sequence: TGTGCCAGCAGGGCGGACAGGGCGTACGAGCAGTACTTC.

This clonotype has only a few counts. The CDR3 loop reads CASSLAQGIDSPLHF. CDR3 DNA: TGTGCCAGCAGCTTAGCGCAGGGGATAGATTCACCCCTCCACTTT. The J gene is TRBJ1-6, the V gene TRBV7-2, with a tentative D call TRBD1 (6 bases). Between the trimmed V and J ends, which lost 0 bases and 8 bases, there was a span of 11 bases. There are 15 residues in the CDR3. Germline V gives CDR1 SGHTA, CDR2 FQGNSA.

This CDR3 reads CASSLFSTGSDTEAFF. CDR3 coding DNA: TGTGCCAGCAGTTTATTCTCGACAGGGTCGGACACTGAAGCTTTCTTT. This sequence joins TRBV28 and TRBJ1-1; the match to TRBD1 covers 7 bases. CDR1 MDHEN and CDR2 SYDVKM come from the germline V gene. The CDR3 is 16 residues long. With V trimmed by 1 base and J by 3 bases, 8 bases remained unmatched. The full variable domain, completed using reference TRBV28 and TRBJ1-1, is DVKVTQSSRYLVKRTGEKVFLECVQDMDHENMFWYRQDPGLGLRLIYFSYDVKMKEKGDIPEGYSVSREKKERFSLILESASTNQTSMYLCASSLFSTGSDTEAFFGQGTRLTVV.

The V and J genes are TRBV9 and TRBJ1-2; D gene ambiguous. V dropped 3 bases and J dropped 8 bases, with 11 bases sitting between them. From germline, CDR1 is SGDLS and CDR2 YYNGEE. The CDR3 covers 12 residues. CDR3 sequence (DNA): TGTGCCAGCAGCGCCGACGGGATCGGCTACACCTTC. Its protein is CASSADGIGYTF.